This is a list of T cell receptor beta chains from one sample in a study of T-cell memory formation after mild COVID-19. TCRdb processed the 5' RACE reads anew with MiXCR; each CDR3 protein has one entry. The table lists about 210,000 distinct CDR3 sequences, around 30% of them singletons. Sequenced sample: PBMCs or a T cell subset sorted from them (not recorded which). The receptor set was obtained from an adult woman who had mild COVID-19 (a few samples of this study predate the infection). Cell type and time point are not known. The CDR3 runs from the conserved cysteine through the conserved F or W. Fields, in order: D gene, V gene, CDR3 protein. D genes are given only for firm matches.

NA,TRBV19,CASSTSPPSYNEQFF
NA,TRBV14,CASSQDLIRNGYTF
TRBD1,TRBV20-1,CSARGIIQGAALFEAFF
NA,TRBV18,CASSPALDTNSIYEQYF
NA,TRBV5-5,CASSLGWQVLRNIQYF
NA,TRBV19,CASSMYPPGGGTDTQYF
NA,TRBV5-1,CASMDDNEQFF
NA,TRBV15,CATSRDRETQYF
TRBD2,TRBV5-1,CASSPGLALSTGELFF
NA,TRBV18,CASSPLRSGRSTDTQYF
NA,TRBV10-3,CAISGLGGSYEQYF
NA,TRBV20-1,CSARLAYEQFF
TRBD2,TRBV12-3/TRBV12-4,CASSRLAGYYEQYF
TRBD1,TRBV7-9,CASSTTGPGELFF
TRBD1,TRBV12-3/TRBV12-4,CASSSSVQGGTDTQYF
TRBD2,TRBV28,CASSLLAGAYEQYF
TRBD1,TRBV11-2,CASSLDPRSDRDYEQYF
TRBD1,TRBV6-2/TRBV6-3,CAIRQGSNQPQHF
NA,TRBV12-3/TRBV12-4,CASSSDTGELFF
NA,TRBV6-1,CASSPIQETQYF
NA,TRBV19,CASCSGLHNEQYF
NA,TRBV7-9,CASSLFPGDTEAFF
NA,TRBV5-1,CASSLVGNYGYTF
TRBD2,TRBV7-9,CASSLPSGSDEQFF
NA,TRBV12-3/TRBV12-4,CASRRDTTYEQYF
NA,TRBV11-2,CASSHGYGYSYEQYF
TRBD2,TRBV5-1,CASSPFSGTYEQYF
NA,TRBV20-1,CSARDQETSTDTQYF
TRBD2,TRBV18,CASSPQLAGGTDTQYF
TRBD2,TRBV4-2,CASSQPSGRFQFF
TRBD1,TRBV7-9,CASSSNPGTANYGYTF
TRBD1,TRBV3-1,CASSQTGNYGYTF
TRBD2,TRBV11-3,CASSLWASGSSEQFF
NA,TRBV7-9,CASRSEGAGTNTEAFF
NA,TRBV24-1,CATSGTATVTDTQYF
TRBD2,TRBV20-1,CSARDLSGSAGELFF
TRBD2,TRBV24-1,CATSGLAGGRNEQFF
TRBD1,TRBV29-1,CSVSTGLSGANVLTF
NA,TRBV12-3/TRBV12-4,CASSYLVFDEQYF
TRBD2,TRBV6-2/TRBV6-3,CASRGLPGLAGVGNIQYF
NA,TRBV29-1,CSVAGFLNGGRDQGYEQYF
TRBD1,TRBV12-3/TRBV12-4,CASSTGQGVETQYF
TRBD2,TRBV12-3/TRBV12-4,CASSLYSGGSTDTQYF
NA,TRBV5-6,CASSLAWDTSYPTDTQYF
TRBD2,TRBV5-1,CASSLGTSGSHNEQFF
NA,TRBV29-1,CSVQLGPTRNEQFF
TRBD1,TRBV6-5,CASIQMGGRGRNEQFF
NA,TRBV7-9,CASTDRRTLNTEAFF
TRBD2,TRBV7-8,CASSLVRLAIYNEQFF
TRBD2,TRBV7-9,CASSPQIATSGSREQYF
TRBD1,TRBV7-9,CASSLTGERKNIQYF
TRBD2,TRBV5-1,CASSFGGGAVNEQFF
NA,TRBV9,CASSQGGVYEQYF